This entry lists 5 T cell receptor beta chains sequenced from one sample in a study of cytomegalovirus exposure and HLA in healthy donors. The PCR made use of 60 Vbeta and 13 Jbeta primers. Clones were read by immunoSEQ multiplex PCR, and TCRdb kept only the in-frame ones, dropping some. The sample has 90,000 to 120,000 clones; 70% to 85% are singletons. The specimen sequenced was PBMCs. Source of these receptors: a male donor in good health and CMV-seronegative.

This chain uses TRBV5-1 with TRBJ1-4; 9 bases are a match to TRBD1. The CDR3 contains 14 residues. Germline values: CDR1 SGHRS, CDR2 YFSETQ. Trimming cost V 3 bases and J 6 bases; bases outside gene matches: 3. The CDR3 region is CASSSRTGDEKLFF. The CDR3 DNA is TGCGCCAGCAGCTCCAGGACAGGGGATGAAAAACTGTTTTTT.

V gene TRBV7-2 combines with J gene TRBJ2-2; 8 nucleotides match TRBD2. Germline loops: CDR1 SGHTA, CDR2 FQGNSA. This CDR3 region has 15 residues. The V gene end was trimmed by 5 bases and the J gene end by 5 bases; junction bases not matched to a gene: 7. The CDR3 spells CASSPRLAWTGELFF. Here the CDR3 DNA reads TGTGCCAGCAGCCCCCGACTAGCGTGGACCGGGGAGCTGTTTTTT.

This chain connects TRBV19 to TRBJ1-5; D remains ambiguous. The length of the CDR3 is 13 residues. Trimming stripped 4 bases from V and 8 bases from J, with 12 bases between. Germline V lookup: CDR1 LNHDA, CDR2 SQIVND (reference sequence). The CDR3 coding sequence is TGTGCCAGTAGTACGCGTCCACGGGAGCCCCAGCATTTT. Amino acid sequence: CASSTRPREPQHF.

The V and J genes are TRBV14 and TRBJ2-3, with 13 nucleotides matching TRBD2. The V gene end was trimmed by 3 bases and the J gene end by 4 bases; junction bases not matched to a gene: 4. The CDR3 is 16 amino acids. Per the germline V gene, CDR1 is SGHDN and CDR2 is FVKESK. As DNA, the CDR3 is TGTGCCAGCAGCCATAGGACTAGCGGGAGCTCAGATACGCAGTATTTT. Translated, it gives CASSHRTSGSSDTQYF.

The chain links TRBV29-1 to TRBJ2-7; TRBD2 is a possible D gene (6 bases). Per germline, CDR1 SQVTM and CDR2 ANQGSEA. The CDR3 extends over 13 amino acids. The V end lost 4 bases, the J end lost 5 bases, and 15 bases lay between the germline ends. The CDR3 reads CSVVRELPDEQYF. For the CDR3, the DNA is TGCAGCGTTGTTCGGGAGCTACCTGACGAGCAGTACTTC.